This T cell receptor (beta chain) was sequenced for a study of T-cell reconstitution after alpha-beta-depleted transplantation in children. Study-wide results and caveats: At around two months after transplant, the alpha-beta T cells were reportedly derived from several hundred expanded clones that came from non-depleted graft cells.

The CDR3 consists of 15 residues. The V end lost 0 bases, the J end lost 6 bases, and 15 bases lay between the germline ends. The germline V gene has CDR1 DFQATT and CDR2 SNEGSKA (reference sequence). The authors prepared the TCRbeta library with unique molecular identifiers. TCRdb analysed the PCR reads with MiXCR anew, one entry per CDR3 protein. Found here are approximately 120,000 distinct CDR3 sequences, roughly 10% of them singletons; the top ten hold around 24%. This clonotype was counted only a few times. Its antigen is as yet unknown. This rearrangement joins TRBV20-1 to TRBJ2-1; TRBD2 is a possible D gene (5 bases). The source is a girl in the first two years of life who had a stem cell transplant for combined immunodeficiency, so the T cells may come from the graft donor. The source material was PBMCs, mostly from graft donor cells, sampled 180 days after TCRalphabeta/CD19-depleted stem cell transplant. CDR3 DNA: TGCAGTGCTAGAGAGTTTGCGGGCAACCCCAATGAGCAGTTCTTC. The encoded protein is CSAREFAGNPNEQFF.